Given below is one T cell receptor beta chain in context. The CDR3 runs to 13 residues. CDR1 is SGHAT and CDR2 is FQNNGV in the germline V gene. Trimming removed 1 base from V and 7 bases from J, with 11 bases in between. These data come from a study of blood T cell repertoires in COVID-19. This table comes from immunoSEQ multiplex PCR, and its TCRdb copy is limited to in-frame clones, with some not included. This sample has about 50,000 clones, with around 85% found just once. The receptor was derived from a human donor in a cohort sampled during active COVID-19. Sequencing input: peripheral blood. The J gene is TRBJ2-7, the V gene TRBV11-2; D may be TRBD1 (5 bases). The CDR3 loop reads CASSLGFQGEQYF. The DNA of the CDR3 is TGTGCCAGCAGCTTAGGGTTTCAGGGTGAGCAGTACTTC.